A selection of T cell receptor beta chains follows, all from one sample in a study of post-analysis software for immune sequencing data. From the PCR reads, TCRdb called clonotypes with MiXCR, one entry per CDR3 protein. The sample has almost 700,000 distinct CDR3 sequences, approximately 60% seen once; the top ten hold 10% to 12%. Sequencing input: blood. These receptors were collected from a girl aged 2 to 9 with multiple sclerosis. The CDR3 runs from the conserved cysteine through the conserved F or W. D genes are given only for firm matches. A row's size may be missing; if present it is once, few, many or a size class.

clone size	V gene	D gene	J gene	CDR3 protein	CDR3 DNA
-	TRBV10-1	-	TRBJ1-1	CASSESTTEAFF	TGCGCCAGCAGTGAGTCGACAACTGAAGCTTTCTTT
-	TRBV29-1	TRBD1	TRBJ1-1	CSADRGSGTEAFF	TGCAGCGCTGACAGGGGGTCAGGGACTGAAGCTTTCTTT
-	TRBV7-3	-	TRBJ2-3	CASSPGAGAHGTDTQYF	TGTGCCAGCAGCCCCGGGGCAGGGGCTCACGGAACAGATACGCAGTATTTT
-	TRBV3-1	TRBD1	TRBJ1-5	CASSEGTGVGQPQHF	TGTGCCAGCAGCGAAGGGACAGGGGTCGGGCAGCCCCAGCATTTT
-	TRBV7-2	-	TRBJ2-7	CASSLRTPGSEQYF	TGTGCCAGCAGTCTCCGCACCCCGGGTTCCGAGCAGTACTTC
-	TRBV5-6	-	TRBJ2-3	CASSLNLADTQYF	TGTGCCAGCAGCTTGAATCTGGCGGATACGCAGTATTTT
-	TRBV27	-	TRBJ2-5	CASSPQLWETQYF	TGTGCCAGCAGTCCGCAGTTGTGGGAGACCCAGTACTTC
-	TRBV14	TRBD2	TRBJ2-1	CASSLSPGLAGLKYNEQFF	TGTGCCAGCAGCCTTTCGCCGGGACTAGCGGGCCTGAAATACAATGAGCAGTTCTTC
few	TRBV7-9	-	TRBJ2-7	CASSWGSRKSYEQYF	TGTGCCAGCAGCTGGGGGTCTCGGAAGAGCTACGAGCAGTACTTC
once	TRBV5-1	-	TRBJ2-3	CASSPRARNTDTQYF	TGCGCCAGCAGCCCTAGAGCCCGAAACACAGATACGCAGTATTTT
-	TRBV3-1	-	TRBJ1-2	CASSQVVGSDGYTF	TGTGCCAGCAGCCAAGTCGTAGGTTCGGATGGCTACACCTTC
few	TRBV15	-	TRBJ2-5	CATSRDGAQETQYF	TGTGCCACCAGCAGAGATGGGGCCCAAGAGACCCAGTACTTC
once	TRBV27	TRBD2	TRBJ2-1	CASSLFTSGKNEQFF	TGTGCCAGCAGTTTATTTACTAGCGGGAAGAATGAGCAGTTCTTC
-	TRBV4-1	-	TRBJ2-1	CASSPGITYNEQFF	TGCGCCAGCAGCCCCGGGATTACCTACAATGAGCAGTTCTTC
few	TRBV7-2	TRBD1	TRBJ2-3	CASSLAGTGVTKFTDTQYF	TGTGCCAGCAGCTTAGCTGGGACAGGCGTCACCAAATTCACAGATACGCAGTATTTT
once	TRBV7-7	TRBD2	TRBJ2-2	CAGSLEPGGTGELFF	TGTGCCGGCAGCTTAGAACCGGGAGGGACCGGGGAGCTGTTTTTT
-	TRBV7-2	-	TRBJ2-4	CASSLEPGRGNIQYF	TGTGCCAGCAGCTTAGAACCGGGACGGGGGAACATTCAGTACTTC
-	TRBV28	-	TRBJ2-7	CASSFAGLPKTYEQYF	TGTGCCAGCAGTTTCGCGGGACTGCCAAAAACCTACGAGCAGTACTTC
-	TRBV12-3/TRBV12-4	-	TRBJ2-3	CASSFDLDTDTQYF	TGTGCCAGCAGTTTCGATTTGGACACAGATACGCAGTATTTT
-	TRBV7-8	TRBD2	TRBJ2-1	CASRPPGLEGLEQFF	TGTGCCAGCAGACCGCCGGGACTAGAGGGGCTTGAGCAGTTCTTC
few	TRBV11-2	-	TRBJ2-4	CASSLGQRVAKNIQYF	TGTGCCAGCAGCTTAGGCCAACGGGTAGCCAAAAACATTCAGTACTTC
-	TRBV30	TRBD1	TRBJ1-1	CAWTWDRGTEAFF	TGTGCCTGGACCTGGGACAGAGGCACTGAAGCTTTCTTT
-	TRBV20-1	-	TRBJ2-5	CSAEGESQETQYF	TGCAGTGCTGAGGGGGAATCCCAAGAGACCCAGTACTTC
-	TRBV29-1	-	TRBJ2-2	CSVYHGELFF	TGCAGCGTCTACCACGGGGAGCTGTTTTTT
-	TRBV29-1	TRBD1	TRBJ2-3	CSVPPPGGRTDTQYF	TGCAGCGTACCGCCACCAGGGGGTAGGACAGATACGCAGTATTTT
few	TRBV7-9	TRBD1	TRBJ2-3	CASSPGQARTDTQYF	TGTGCCAGCAGCCCAGGACAGGCCCGCACAGATACGCAGTATTTT
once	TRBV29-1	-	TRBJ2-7	CSVVVGGGSYEQYF	TGCAGCGTTGTTGTCGGAGGCGGATCCTACGAGCAGTACTTC
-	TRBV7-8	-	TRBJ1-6	CASSLALGFNSPLHF	TGTGCCAGCAGCTTAGCCTTGGGGTTTAATTCACCCCTCCACTTT
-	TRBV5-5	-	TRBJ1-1	CASSPIQGWNTEAFF	TGTGCCAGCAGCCCAATTCAGGGATGGAACACTGAAGCTTTCTTT
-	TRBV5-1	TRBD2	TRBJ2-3	CASSSTRTSGVNTDTQYF	TGCGCCAGCAGCTCGACTAGGACTAGCGGGGTGAACACAGATACGCAGTATTTT